Below are 22 T cell receptor beta chains sequenced from a single sample in a study of control samples from healthy donors and cancer patients (TCRdb year 2020). Library generation was performed with the immunoSEQ multiplex PCR assay. The table was pulled from immuneACCESS by TCRdb, which kept in-frame rearrangements only. Such tables lose some clones; where checked, under half of the loss comes from unresolved V genes, and the rest has no known cause. Within this sample are approximately 170,000 clones, with around 91% of them counted one time only. The ten largest account for about 1.6% of the sample. Sequenced: blood. Receptor source: a woman in her 30s in good health.

The V gene is TRBV10-1, the J gene TRBJ1-2; TRBD1 matches at 8 bases. Germline V gene lookup returns CDR1 WNHNN and CDR2 SYGVQD (reference sequence). V shed 3 bases and J 4 bases; nucleotides not matched to a gene: 1. The CDR3 runs 13 residues. CDR3 DNA: TGCGCCAGCAGTGAAGACAGGGGCTATGGCTACACCTTC. Its protein is CASSEDRGYGYTF.

On this clone itself: Other nucleotide sequences in the sample specify the same CDR3. The chain uses TRBV6-5 and TRBJ1-1, with 10 positions matching TRBD1. The CDR3 runs 14 residues. The V segment lost 5 bases and the J segment 5 bases; nucleotides outside the gene matches: 5. CDR1 MNHEY and CDR2 SVGAGI come from the germline V gene. The CDR3 coding sequence is TGTGCCAGCAGTAGGACAGGGGGGGGGACTGAAGCTTTCTTT. It is translated as CASSRTGGGTEAFF.

This clone was observed once. CDR3 protein: CASSLPGTYEQYF. As DNA, the CDR3 is TGCGCCAGCAGCTTACCGGGAACCTACGAGCAGTACTTC. This chain links TRBV5-1 with TRBJ2-7, with D possibly matching TRBD2 (5 bases). The CDR3 spans 13 residues. Trimming removed 2 bases at V and 2 bases at J, with 8 bases between. In germline, CDR1 is SGHRS, CDR2 YFSETQ.

The sample holds one count of this clone. Other DNA sequences from this sample encode an identical CDR3 as well. This sequence joins TRBV5-1 and TRBJ2-3, with 16 positions matching TRBD2. This CDR3 contains 19 residues. Germline V gene data show CDR1 as SGHRS and CDR2 as YFSETQ. The V and J ends lost 0 bases and 2 bases, in that order; junction bases with no gene match: 6. CDR3 loop: CASSLGAGLAGGVTDTQYF. CDR3 bases: TGCGCCAGCAGCTTGGGCGCGGGACTAGCGGGGGGGGTCACAGATACGCAGTATTTT.

V is TRBV5-5 and J is TRBJ2-7, with TRBD1 matching 8 bases. After removal of 5 bases from V and 6 bases from J, the junction contained 4 bases not matched to a gene. Per germline, CDR1 SGHKS and CDR2 YYEKEE (reference sequence). The CDR3 length is 12 residues. For the CDR3, the DNA is TGTGCCAGCAGGGACAGGGTAAGCGAGCAGTACTTC. Residues: CASRDRVSEQYF.

The V gene is TRBV6-5, the J gene TRBJ1-1; no firm D call. The CDR3 sequence is 13 residues long. CDR1 MNHEY and CDR2 SVGAGI come from the germline V gene. Trimming stripped 6 bases from V and 1 base from J, with 9 bases between. This chain's CDR3 is CASSPTENTEAFF. CDR3 DNA sequence: TGTGCCAGCAGCCCGACGGAGAACACTGAAGCTTTCTTT.

The V call is TRBV13, the J call TRBJ2-1, with D tentatively TRBD1 (5 bases). The V end was cut by 3 bases, the J end by 7 bases, with 10 bases between. CDR3 length equals 13 residues. Germline CDR1 PRHDT, CDR2 FYEKMQ (reference sequence). The CDR3 DNA is TGTGCCAGCAGCTTGAGAAAGGGGAATGAGCAGTTCTTC. The encoded protein is CASSLRKGNEQFF.

The J gene is TRBJ2-2, the V gene TRBV28; weak D call: TRBD1 (6 bases). The CDR3 loop spans 14 amino acids. V gave up 5 bases and J gave up 3 bases, with 10 bases separating them. Per the germline V gene, CDR1 is MDHEN and CDR2 is SYDVKM. CDR3 amino acids: CASSRTAHTGELFF. CDR3 coding DNA: TGTGCCAGCAGTAGGACAGCCCACACCGGGGAGCTGTTTTTT.

The V gene is TRBV3-1 (or the pseudogene TRBV3-2), the J gene TRBJ1-2; D gene uncertain. The V gene's germline CDR1 is LGHDT and CDR2 YNNKEL (reference sequence). The CDR3 loop spans 13 amino acids. V lost 0 bases, J lost 7 bases, and 9 bases lay in between. The CDR3 protein is CASSQDQWVGYTF. The CDR3 coding sequence is TGTGCCAGCAGCCAAGATCAATGGGTTGGCTACACCTTC.

The rearrangement uses TRBV10-1 and TRBJ1-1; D is undetermined. Trimming pared 4 bases from V and 1 base from J, leaving 7 bases between. This CDR3 has 13 residues. Germline assignment: CDR1 WNHNN and CDR2 SYGVQD (reference sequence). The DNA for the CDR3 is TGCGCCAGCAGTGTTGGGGAGAACACTGAAGCTTTCTTT. Translated: CASSVGENTEAFF.

The chain is built from TRBV9 and TRBJ2-2, with 9 bases lining up with TRBD1. The germline V gene has CDR1 SGDLS and CDR2 YYNGEE. The CDR3 spans 16 residues. J gave up 2 bases and V 5 bases, and 7 bases lay outside the gene matches. The CDR3 DNA sequence: TGTGCCAGCAGGACCGGGACAGGGCCTAACACCGGGGAGCTGTTTTTT. Its protein product is CASRTGTGPNTGELFF.

The rearrangement links TRBV3-1 (or the pseudogene TRBV3-2) to TRBJ2-3; 12 bases fit TRBD2. The trim removed 0 bases at V and 4 bases at J, leaving 8 bases unmatched. This CDR3 is 18 amino acids long. Germline V gene lookup returns CDR1 LGHDT and CDR2 YNNKEL (reference sequence). CDR3 nucleotide sequence: TGTGCCAGCAGCCAAGAACACCGGACTAGCGGGAACTCAGATACGCAGTATTTT. Translating gives CASSQEHRTSGNSDTQYF.

The chain has TRBV7-8 and TRBJ2-1; TRBD1 might be the D (5 bases). Trimming took 3 bases from V and 2 from J, leaving 8 bases between them. Germline CDR1 reads SGHVS; CDR2 reads FQNEAQ. The CDR3 has 14 residues. CDR3 in DNA: TGTGCCAGCAGCTTTGCAGGGACCTACAATGAGCAGTTCTTC. It translates to CASSFAGTYNEQFF. Complete variable domain (other parts from reference TRBV7-8 and TRBJ2-1): GAGVSQSPRYKVAKRGQDVALRCDPISGHVSLFWYQQALGQGPEFLTYFQNEAQLDKSGLPSDRFFAERPEGSVSTLKIQRTQQEDSAVYLCASSFAGTYNEQFFGPGTRLTVL.

V usage is TRBV2 and J usage is TRBJ1-1; TRBD1 agrees at 8 bases. Germline CDR1 is SNHLY and CDR2 is FYNNEI. The CDR3 covers 13 residues. V dropped 4 bases and J dropped 11; count of bases not matched to a gene: 9. CDR3 residues: CASSVSGGARAFF. CDR3 coding DNA: TGTGCCAGCAGTGTGTCAGGGGGCGCGCGGGCTTTCTTT.

The gene calls are TRBV6-6 and TRBJ2-5, with TRBD2 matching 8 bases. The CDR3 runs 13 residues. Germline CDR1 is MNHNY and CDR2 is SVGAGI (reference sequence). V lost 7 bases to trimming and J lost 4 bases; unmatched junction nucleotides: 5. The DNA of the CDR3 is TGTGCCAGCAAAGGGCTAGCGGGAGAGACCCAGTACTTC. Protein sequence: CASKGLAGETQYF.

This clone appeared once. The rearrangement joins TRBV3-1 (or the pseudogene TRBV3-2) to TRBJ2-6; no reliable D call. In germline, CDR1 is LGHDT, CDR2 YNNKEL (reference sequence). CDR3 size: 13 residues. Trimming stripped 4 bases from V and 3 bases from J, with 4 bases between. This CDR3 reads CASSLGGANVLTF. The CDR3 DNA is TGTGCCAGCAGCCTGGGTGGGGCCAACGTCCTGACTTTC.

The chain uses TRBV23-1 and TRBJ1-1; 9 bases match TRBD1. TRBV23-1 is sorted into the ORF group, with uncertain function. This CDR3 comprises 16 residues. J was trimmed by 0 bases and V by 2 bases; bases with no gene match: 4. The CDR3 DNA sequence: TGCGCCAGCAGTCAACACAGGGGGCGGTTGAACACTGAAGCTTTCTTT. It codes for CASSQHRGRLNTEAFF.

The CDR3 spells CASSYEESTDTQYF. CDR3 DNA sequence: TGTGCCAGCAGTTACGAGGAAAGCACAGATACGCAGTATTTT. The rearrangement joins TRBV6-5 to TRBJ2-3; D is unclear. CDR1 and CDR2 (germline): MNHEY, SVGAGI. Deletions cut 2 bases from V and 0 bases from J, with 6 bases between. The CDR3 is 14 residues long.

The rearrangement links TRBV5-1 to TRBJ2-1; 11 nucleotides line up with TRBD1. The CDR3 is 14 residues long. The V gene end was trimmed by 3 bases and the J gene end by 5 bases; junction bases not matched to a gene: 1. Germline CDR1 and CDR2: SGHRS and YFSETQ. This CDR3 reads CASSSGQGDNEQFF. CDR3 nucleotides: TGCGCCAGCAGCTCGGGACAGGGGGACAATGAGCAGTTCTTC.

The chain employs TRBV12-3 or TRBV12-4 and TRBJ1-1; 11 bases fit TRBD1. Trimming removed 5 bases from V and 6 bases from J; junction bases left unmatched: 2. CDR3 length: 13 residues. The CDR3 here is CASSKGQGAEAFF. CDR3 bases: TGTGCCAGCAGTAAGGGACAGGGGGCTGAAGCTTTCTTT.

This clone has a single count. The rearrangement links TRBV5-1 to TRBJ1-1; D not certain. The V and J ends lost 0 bases and 1 base respectively, with 7 bases between them. Germline V gene data show CDR1 as SGHRS and CDR2 as YFSETQ. CDR3 size: 14 residues. The CDR3 sequence is CASSLDPANTEAFF. The CDR3 region has the DNA TGCGCCAGCAGCTTGGACCCGGCGAACACTGAAGCTTTCTTT.

V is TRBV6-1 and J is TRBJ1-3; unclear D gene. Germline CDR1 is MNHNS and CDR2 is SASEGT. Between the trimmed V and J ends, which lost 0 bases and 2 bases, there was a span of 8 bases. CDR3 length equals 15 residues. CDR3 in DNA: TGTGCCAGCAGTGAAGCGCGGCAGACTGGAAACACCATATATTTT. It yields the protein CASSEARQTGNTIYF.